This is a list of T cell receptor beta chains from one sample in a study of T cells after yellow fever vaccination. TCRdb itself ran the 5' RACE reads through MiXCR, one entry per CDR3 protein. The data show about 350,000 distinct CDR3 sequences, 4.1% seen once. The material sequenced was PBMCs, taken 5 days after the yellow fever booster vaccination. These receptors all stem from a man between 18 and 35 years old who received the YFV17D yellow fever vaccine. CDR3s include the opening cysteine and the closing phenylalanine or tryptophan. The order of the fields is CDR3 DNA, CDR3 protein, clone size, D gene, J gene, V gene. The D gene is left open where the match is weak. Clone size appears in some rows only: once, few, many, or a class for an expanded clone.

CDR3 DNA: TGCGCCAGCAGCTTGGCCTCGGGACGGAGAGGAAATGAAAAACTGTTTTTT
CDR3 protein: CASSLASGRRGNEKLFF
clone size: few
D gene: -
J gene: TRBJ1-4
V gene: TRBV5-1

CDR3 DNA: TGTGCCAGCAGCTTCCTAAGTCAGCCCCAGCATTTT
CDR3 protein: CASSFLSQPQHF
clone size: few
D gene: -
J gene: TRBJ1-5
V gene: TRBV7-2

CDR3 DNA: TGTGCCAGCAGTTCCAGGGTGAGCAATTCACCCCTCCACTTT
CDR3 protein: CASSSRVSNSPLHF
clone size: -
D gene: -
J gene: TRBJ1-6
V gene: TRBV11-2

CDR3 DNA: TGTGCCAGCAGTTTCCCCGGACAGGGGTCTTTCTTT
CDR3 protein: CASSFPGQGSFF
clone size: few
D gene: TRBD1
J gene: TRBJ1-1
V gene: TRBV6-2/TRBV6-3

CDR3 DNA: TGTGCCAGCAGTTTCAAGATAACTGAAGCTTTCTTT
CDR3 protein: CASSFKITEAFF
clone size: many
D gene: -
J gene: TRBJ1-1
V gene: TRBV12-3/TRBV12-4

CDR3 DNA: TGTGCCAGCAGCTTAACGACAGGGAGCACAGATACGCAGTATTTT
CDR3 protein: CASSLTTGSTDTQYF
clone size: -
D gene: TRBD1
J gene: TRBJ2-3
V gene: TRBV7-3

CDR3 DNA: TGCGCCAGCAGCTTGGGACAGAATGAAAAACTGTTTTTT
CDR3 protein: CASSLGQNEKLFF
clone size: few
D gene: -
J gene: TRBJ1-4
V gene: TRBV5-1

CDR3 DNA: TGTGCCAGCAGCCTCCGAACAGGGGGCGCCCCCACAGATACGCAGTATTTT
CDR3 protein: CASSLRTGGAPTDTQYF
clone size: few
D gene: TRBD1
J gene: TRBJ2-3
V gene: TRBV6-1

CDR3 DNA: TGTGCCAGCAGAAGGGCGGGGGGAACGAACACCGGGGAGCTGTTTTTT
CDR3 protein: CASRRAGGTNTGELFF
clone size: few
D gene: TRBD2
J gene: TRBJ2-2
V gene: TRBV7-3

CDR3 DNA: TGTGCCAGCAGTTACTCGAAGGGAATCGGCCAAGAGACCCAGTACTTC
CDR3 protein: CASSYSKGIGQETQYF
clone size: many
D gene: -
J gene: TRBJ2-5
V gene: TRBV6-2/TRBV6-3

CDR3 DNA: TGTGCCAGTAGTATACAAGGGGGATCCACTGAAGCTTTCTTT
CDR3 protein: CASSIQGGSTEAFF
clone size: few
D gene: -
J gene: TRBJ1-1
V gene: TRBV19

CDR3 DNA: TGTGCCAGCAGCTTAGAGGTGGCAGGGCGGAACACTGAAGCTTTCTTT
CDR3 protein: CASSLEVAGRNTEAFF
clone size: -
D gene: -
J gene: TRBJ1-1
V gene: TRBV7-6

CDR3 DNA: TGCAGCGTTGAAGAGGCCAGGGCGGGTTGGGAATACGAGCAGTACTTC
CDR3 protein: CSVEEARAGWEYEQYF
clone size: few
D gene: -
J gene: TRBJ2-7
V gene: TRBV29-1

CDR3 DNA: TGTGCCAGCAGTTACTTTACAGGGCCAGTTCAGCCCCAGCATTTT
CDR3 protein: CASSYFTGPVQPQHF
clone size: -
D gene: -
J gene: TRBJ1-5
V gene: TRBV6-2/TRBV6-3

CDR3 DNA: TGTGCCAGCAGCTTGGGGGGGGGCCCAGAGACCCAGTACTTC
CDR3 protein: CASSLGGGPETQYF
clone size: many
D gene: -
J gene: TRBJ2-5
V gene: TRBV11-2

CDR3 DNA: TGTGCCACCAGGGCCAGACAATACACCGGGGAGCTGTTTTTT
CDR3 protein: CATRARQYTGELFF
clone size: few
D gene: -
J gene: TRBJ2-2
V gene: TRBV15

CDR3 DNA: TGTGCCAGCAGTGAGCCTACCCGGGACGGGAACTCCTACGAGCAGTACTTC
CDR3 protein: CASSEPTRDGNSYEQYF
clone size: -
D gene: -
J gene: TRBJ2-7
V gene: TRBV6-1

CDR3 DNA: TGTGCCTCTAGTAGCCGGGGTCGCCCCTCTGGAAACACCATATATTTT
CDR3 protein: CASSSRGRPSGNTIYF
clone size: -
D gene: -
J gene: TRBJ1-3
V gene: TRBV19

CDR3 DNA: TGTGCCAGCAGCTTTTTGAGGGAGACGCAGTATTTT
CDR3 protein: CASSFLRETQYF
clone size: -
D gene: -
J gene: TRBJ2-3
V gene: TRBV5-8

CDR3 DNA: TGCGCCAGCAGCTTGGATCGGTTGAGCTCCTACAATGAGCAGTTCTTC
CDR3 protein: CASSLDRLSSYNEQFF
clone size: many
D gene: -
J gene: TRBJ2-1
V gene: TRBV5-1

CDR3 DNA: TGCAGCGTTGAGAACCAGGGGATCTACAATGAGCAGTTCTTC
CDR3 protein: CSVENQGIYNEQFF
clone size: -
D gene: -
J gene: TRBJ2-1
V gene: TRBV29-1

CDR3 DNA: TGTGCCAGCAGCCCACAAAGGTATCGACACAAAAAGGCTGAAGCTTTCTTT
CDR3 protein: CASSPQRYRHKKAEAFF
clone size: few
D gene: -
J gene: TRBJ1-1
V gene: TRBV7-6

CDR3 DNA: TGTGCCAGCAGCCAAGACTCCGGTGAAAAACTGTTTTTT
CDR3 protein: CASSQDSGEKLFF
clone size: few
D gene: -
J gene: TRBJ1-4
V gene: TRBV4-2

CDR3 DNA: TGCAGTGCTAGAGATACGGGGGCAATCTACAATGAGCAGTTCTTC
CDR3 protein: CSARDTGAIYNEQFF
clone size: many
D gene: -
J gene: TRBJ2-1
V gene: TRBV20-1